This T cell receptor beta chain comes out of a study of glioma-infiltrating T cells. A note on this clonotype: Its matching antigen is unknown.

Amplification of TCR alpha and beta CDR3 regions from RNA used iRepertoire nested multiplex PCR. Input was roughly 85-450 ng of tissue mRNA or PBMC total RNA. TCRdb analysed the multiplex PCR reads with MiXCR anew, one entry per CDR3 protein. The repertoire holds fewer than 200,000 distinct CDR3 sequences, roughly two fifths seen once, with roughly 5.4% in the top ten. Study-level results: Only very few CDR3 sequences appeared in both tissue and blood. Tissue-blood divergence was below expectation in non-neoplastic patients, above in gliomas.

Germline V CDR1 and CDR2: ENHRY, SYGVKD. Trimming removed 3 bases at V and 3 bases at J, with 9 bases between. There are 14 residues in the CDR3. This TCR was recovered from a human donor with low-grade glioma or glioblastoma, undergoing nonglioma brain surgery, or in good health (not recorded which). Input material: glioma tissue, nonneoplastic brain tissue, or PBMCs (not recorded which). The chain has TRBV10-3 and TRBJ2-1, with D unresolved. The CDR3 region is CAISEGGGYNEQFF. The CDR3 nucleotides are TGTGCCATCAGTGAAGGTGGCGGCTACAATGAGCAGTTCTTC.